These T cell receptor beta chains were read from a single sample in a study of shared clonotypes between healthy human individuals. Clones were sequenced by immunoSEQ multiplex PCR, and TCRdb holds only the in-frame ones, with some missing. This sample has about 960,000 clones, with approximately 76% found just once. Sample: memory CD4+ T cells sorted from blood. Source of these receptors: a man younger than 30 in good health. CDR3s include the opening cysteine and the closing phenylalanine or tryptophan. The D gene is left open where the match is weak. Some rows have no size entry. The others give once, few or many, or a class for an expanded clone.

>TRBJ1-2|15|TRBV19|NA|NA
CASSRSRDTSYGYTF
TGTGCCAGTAGTAGGTCAAGGGACACCTCCTATGGCTACACCTTC
>TRBJ1-1|11|TRBV28|NA|NA
CASKMNTEAFF
TGTGCCAGCAAGATGAACACTGAAGCTTTCTTT
>TRBJ1-2|14|TRBV5-1|once|TRBD1
CASSSGTGDYGYTF
TGCGCCAGCAGCTCCGGGACAGGGGACTATGGCTACACCTTC
>TRBJ2-3|14|TRBV5-1|once|TRBD2
CASSSGLGTDTQYF
TGCGCCAGCAGCTCCGGACTAGGCACAGATACGCAGTATTTT
>TRBJ2-6|17|TRBV25-1|NA|TRBD2
CASSDPAGVPGANVLTF
TGTGCCAGCAGTGACCCCGCGGGAGTCCCTGGGGCCAACGTCCTGACTTTC
>TRBJ2-1|14|TRBV5-1|NA|TRBD2
CASSSGLAGVDGFF
TGCGCCAGCAGCTCGGGACTAGCGGGAGTAGATGGTTTCTTC
>TRBJ2-1|16|TRBV4-3|NA|TRBD2
CASSHQAGSGNNEQFF
TGCGCCAGCAGCCACCAAGCGGGATCAGGTAACAATGAGCAGTTCTTC
>TRBJ1-5|13|TRBV2|NA|NA
CASREQAGQPQHF
TGTGCCAGCAGAGAACAGGCCGGTCAGCCCCAGCATTTT
>TRBJ1-5|17|TRBV7-2|NA|TRBD1
CASSLRAGGLSNQPQHF
TGTGCCAGCAGCTTAAGGGCAGGGGGCTTGAGCAATCAGCCCCAGCATTTT
>TRBJ1-2|16|TRBV5-4|many|NA
CASSTPQVEVGYGYTF
TGTGCCAGCAGCACCCCACAGGTGGAAGTGGGCTATGGCTACACCTTC
>TRBJ1-2|14|TRBV7-8|NA|NA
CASSLGGWGNGYTF
TGTGCCAGCAGCTTAGGAGGTTGGGGGAATGGCTACACCTTC
>TRBJ1-5|17|TRBV19|NA|TRBD1
CASSRIRTGVGNQPQHF
TGTGCCAGTAGTAGAATCCGGACAGGGGTCGGCAATCAGCCCCAGCATTTT
>TRBJ1-2|14|TRBV5-4|NA|NA
CASSLVDSTYGYTF
TGTGCCAGCAGCTTGGTGGACAGCACCTATGGCTACACCTTC
>TRBJ1-5|13|TRBV7-2|NA|NA
CASSYLSNQPQHF
TGTGCCAGCAGCTACCTATCCAATCAGCCCCAGCATTTT
>TRBJ1-2|14|TRBV27|NA|NA
CASSPSSDLYGYTF
TGTGCCAGCAGTCCGAGTTCGGATCTCTATGGCTACACCTTC
>TRBJ1-1|13|TRBV11-2|NA|NA
CASSLIMNTEAFF
TGCGCCAGCAGCCTGATTATGAACACTGAAGCTTTCTTT
>TRBJ2-7|15|TRBV11-2|once|TRBD2
CASSESGARLYEQYF
TGTGCCAGCAGCGAGAGCGGGGCCAGACTCTACGAGCAGTACTTC
>TRBJ2-5|13|TRBV29-1|NA|NA
CSVGEGPRETQYF
TGCAGCGTTGGGGAAGGGCCACGGGAGACCCAGTACTTC
>TRBJ1-1|16|TRBV11-2|NA|TRBD1
CASSFSRQGAGERAFF
TGTGCCAGCAGCTTTTCAAGACAGGGGGCAGGGGAGAGGGCTTTCTTT
>TRBJ2-3|14|TRBV30|NA|TRBD1
CARQGTLITDTQYF
TGTGCTCGACAGGGGACGCTGATCACAGATACGCAGTATTTT
>TRBJ2-6|15|TRBV6-1|NA|TRBD1
CASLRDRAGANVLTF
TGTGCCAGCTTGAGGGACAGGGCTGGGGCCAACGTCCTGACTTTC
>TRBJ2-3|16|TRBV4-2|many|NA
CASSQVLDRSTDTQYF
TGTGCCAGCAGCCAAGTCCTAGATAGAAGCACAGATACGCAGTATTTT
>TRBJ2-5|14|TRBV13|once|NA
CASSLRAHTETQYF
TGTGCCAGCAGCTTACGGGCCCACACTGAGACCCAGTACTTC
>TRBJ2-3|15|TRBV7-9|NA|NA
CASSLDRGPTDTQYF
TGTGCCAGCAGCTTAGACCGGGGGCCCACAGATACGCAGTATTTT
>TRBJ2-7|16|TRBV5-5|NA|TRBD1
CASSATTGTGGYEQYF
TGTGCCAGCAGCGCCACTACCGGGACAGGGGGCTACGAGCAGTACTTC
>TRBJ2-3|12|TRBV5-6|NA|NA
CASSDSTDTQYF
TGTGCCAGCAGCGATAGCACAGATACGCAGTATTTT
>TRBJ1-3|11|TRBV30|few|NA
CAWSAGNTIYF
TGTGCCTGGAGTGCTGGGAACACCATATATTTT
>TRBJ1-2|14|TRBV7-2|NA|TRBD1
CASSIGQDYYGYTF
TGTGCCAGCAGCATCGGACAGGACTACTATGGCTACACCTTC
>TRBJ1-2|13|TRBV28|few|TRBD1
CATMTGQGYGYTF
TGTGCCACCATGACGGGACAGGGCTATGGCTACACCTTC
>TRBJ1-3|19|TRBV5-1|many|NA
CASSLEPAGTSGTGNTIYF
TGCGCCAGCAGCTTGGAGCCCGCCGGGACTAGCGGTACTGGAAACACCATATATTTT
>TRBJ2-3|13|TRBV9|NA|NA
CASSVDRADTQYF
TGTGCCAGCAGCGTAGACAGGGCAGATACGCAGTATTTT
>TRBJ1-4|15|TRBV4-1|few|NA
CASSYGTGPNEKLFF
TGCGCCAGCAGCTATGGGACGGGACCCAATGAAAAACTGTTTTTT
>TRBJ2-1|16|TRBV4-3|NA|NA
CASSQDGVADYNEQFF
TGCGCCAGCAGCCAAGATGGGGTAGCGGATTACAATGAGCAGTTCTTC
>TRBJ1-1|16|TRBV5-1|NA|NA
CASSLAPGSSNTEAFF
TGCGCCAGCAGCTTGGCTCCAGGGAGTTCTAACACTGAAGCTTTCTTT
>TRBJ1-1|14|TRBV6-5|NA|NA
CASSLSGRGTEAFF
TGTGCCAGCAGCCTATCCGGGAGGGGCACTGAAGCTTTCTTT
>TRBJ2-5|16|TRBV10-1|NA|TRBD2
CASSEGSGGKKETQYF
TGCGCCAGCAGTGAGGGCTCGGGAGGTAAAAAGGAGACCCAGTACTTC
>TRBJ2-5|11|TRBV6-5|NA|NA
CASGGGGTQYF
TGTGCCAGCGGTGGGGGAGGGACCCAGTACTTC
>TRBJ2-7|11|TRBV13|few|NA
CASTSGYEQYF
TGTGCCAGCACCTCTGGGTACGAGCAGTACTTC
>TRBJ2-1|14|TRBV12-5|NA|TRBD2
CASGFGLATNEQFF
TGTGCTAGTGGTTTCGGACTAGCTACCAATGAGCAGTTCTTC
>TRBJ1-2|13|TRBV6-5|many|NA
CASSYVGFYGYTF
TGTGCCAGCAGTTACGTGGGGTTCTATGGCTACACCTTC
>TRBJ2-3|13|TRBV7-2|NA|NA
CASSRASTDTQYF
TGTGCCAGCAGCCGGGCGAGCACAGATACGCAGTATTTT
>TRBJ1-5|16|TRBV10-3|NA|TRBD1
CAISESGQAGNPPQHF
TGTGCCATCAGTGAGTCTGGACAGGCGGGCAATCCGCCCCAGCATTTT
>TRBJ2-1|13|TRBV10-3|NA|NA
CAISEWGYNEQFF
TGTGCCATCAGCGAATGGGGTTACAATGAGCAGTTCTTC
>TRBJ2-1|19|TRBV10-3|NA|TRBD2
CAISEGRRGGGLAGNEQFF
TGTGCCATCAGTGAGGGCCGGAGAGGCGGGGGACTAGCTGGCAATGAGCAGTTCTTC
>TRBJ1-4|18|TRBV6-1|NA|TRBD1
CASSVWPGQGARGEKLFF
TGTGCCAGCAGTGTTTGGCCGGGACAGGGGGCTCGGGGTGAAAAACTGTTTTTT
>TRBJ1-3|11|TRBV20-1|NA|NA
CSARRGNTIYF
TGCAGTGCTAGACGGGGAAACACCATATATTTT
>TRBJ2-2|17|TRBV9|few|TRBD1
CASSPKTGGFGTGELFF
TGTGCCAGCAGCCCGAAAACAGGGGGGTTCGGCACCGGGGAGCTGTTTTTT
>TRBJ2-1|12|TRBV19|NA|NA
CASSKGWNEQFF
TGTGCCAGTAGTAAGGGGTGGAATGAGCAGTTCTTC
>TRBJ1-5|16|TRBV10-2|NA|TRBD1
CASSGRQGNGDQPQHF
TGCGCCAGCAGTGGCAGACAGGGCAATGGGGACCAGCCCCAGCATTTT
>TRBJ1-1|13|TRBV19|NA|NA
CASSIGQETEAFF
TGTGCCAGTAGTATAGGTCAGGAGACTGAAGCTTTCTTT
>TRBJ2-3|13|TRBV6-1|NA|NA
CASKRTGTDTQYF
TGTGCCAGCAAGAGGACAGGCACAGATACGCAGTATTTT
>TRBJ2-1|13|TRBV30|NA|TRBD1
CACPATGGGGQFF
TGTGCCTGCCCAGCGACAGGGGGCGGTGGGCAGTTCTTC
>TRBJ2-3|14|TRBV5-4|NA|NA
CASSSPRGADTQYF
TGTGCCAGCAGCTCACCCCGAGGGGCAGATACGCAGTATTTT
>TRBJ1-1|15|TRBV30|NA|TRBD1
CAWTPLDRYNTEAFF
TGTGCCTGGACGCCACTGGACAGGTATAACACTGAAGCTTTCTTT
>TRBJ1-4|21|TRBV4-3|NA|TRBD1
CASSSRPGGTGREATNEKLFF
TGCGCCAGCAGCTCCCGACCCGGGGGGACAGGGAGAGAGGCAACTAATGAAAAACTGTTTTTT
>TRBJ1-6|13|TRBV19|few|NA
CASRDALNSPLHF
TGTGCCAGTAGGGACGCTCTGAATTCACCCCTCCACTTT
>TRBJ2-2|14|TRBV9|NA|NA
CASSVLEYTGELFF
TGTGCCAGCAGCGTATTGGAGTACACCGGGGAGCTGTTTTTT
>TRBJ2-3|15|TRBV27|NA|TRBD2
CASSLYSGRTDTQYF
TGTGCCAGCAGTTTATATAGCGGGAGGACAGATACGCAGTATTTT
>TRBJ1-2|14|TRBV28|once|NA
CAISLGHENYGYTF
TGTGCCATCTCCCTAGGACATGAGAACTATGGCTACACCTTC